The rows below give T cell receptor beta chains drawn from one sample of a study of T-cell memory formation after mild COVID-19. Each CDR3 protein is one row after TCRdb ran MiXCR on the 5' RACE reads. The table lists roughly 580,000 distinct CDR3 sequences, roughly 18% of them singletons. Sequencing used PBMCs or a T cell subset sorted from them (not recorded which). These receptors were taken from an adult woman who had mild COVID-19 (a few samples of this study predate the infection). Cell type and time point are not known. Both conserved end residues are part of each CDR3. Each record gives: CDR3 protein, CDR3 DNA, V gene, D gene, clone size, J gene. D genes are given only for firm matches. The listing skips clone size in some rows; elsewhere it reads once, few, many or a size class.

CDR3aa: CASSLALTGRDEQFF
CDR3nt: TGTGCCAGCAGCTTAGCCCTGACAGGGAGGGATGAGCAGTTCTTC
v_gene: TRBV7-9
d_gene: -
abundance: many
j_gene: TRBJ2-1

CDR3aa: CASSRGTVGDTQYF
CDR3nt: TGTGCCAGCAGCCGAGGGACCGTGGGAGATACGCAGTATTTT
v_gene: TRBV7-9
d_gene: -
abundance: few
j_gene: TRBJ2-3

CDR3aa: CSASGARLGDTGELFF
CDR3nt: TGCAGTGCTAGTGGTGCGCGACTAGGGGATACCGGGGAGCTGTTTTTT
v_gene: TRBV20-1
d_gene: -
abundance: once
j_gene: TRBJ2-2

CDR3aa: CASSPRTSGGRLVGTDTQYF
CDR3nt: TGTGCCAGCAGCCCACGGACTAGCGGGGGGCGTTTGGTGGGCACAGATACGCAGTATTTT
v_gene: TRBV7-9
d_gene: TRBD2
abundance: few
j_gene: TRBJ2-3

CDR3aa: CAISEGLAGGTQYF
CDR3nt: TGTGCCATCAGTGAGGGACTAGCTGGCGGTACGCAGTATTTT
v_gene: TRBV10-3
d_gene: TRBD2
abundance: -
j_gene: TRBJ2-3

CDR3aa: CSVDIASQGSGELFF
CDR3nt: TGCAGCGTTGATATTGCTAGTCAGGGGTCCGGGGAGCTGTTTTTT
v_gene: TRBV29-1
d_gene: -
abundance: -
j_gene: TRBJ2-2

CDR3aa: CASSLNGKAYEQYF
CDR3nt: TGTGCCAGCAGTTTAAATGGTAAAGCATACGAGCAGTACTTC
v_gene: TRBV27
d_gene: -
abundance: -
j_gene: TRBJ2-7

CDR3aa: CASSKRAPANYGYTF
CDR3nt: TGTGCCAGCAGCAAACGGGCACCGGCGAACTATGGCTACACCTTC
v_gene: TRBV7-9
d_gene: -
abundance: -
j_gene: TRBJ1-2

CDR3aa: CASSLAGPAPDTQYF
CDR3nt: TGTGCCAGCAGCTTAGCGGGGCCAGCGCCAGATACGCAGTATTTT
v_gene: TRBV7-2
d_gene: -
abundance: -
j_gene: TRBJ2-3

CDR3aa: CASRARDTGELFF
CDR3nt: TGTGCCAGCAGAGCGCGAGACACCGGGGAGCTGTTTTTT
v_gene: TRBV11-3
d_gene: -
abundance: few
j_gene: TRBJ2-2

CDR3aa: CASSRTRNEQFF
CDR3nt: TGTGCCAGCTCACGGACACGCAATGAGCAGTTCTTC
v_gene: TRBV18
d_gene: -
abundance: many
j_gene: TRBJ2-1

CDR3aa: CASSLDFQGADTQYF
CDR3nt: TGTGCCAGCAGCCTGGACTTCCAAGGGGCGGATACGCAGTATTTT
v_gene: TRBV5-4
d_gene: -
abundance: -
j_gene: TRBJ2-3

CDR3aa: CASSLDLNREQYF
CDR3nt: TGTGCCAGCAGCTTAGATCTAAACCGGGAGCAGTACTTC
v_gene: TRBV11-2
d_gene: -
abundance: -
j_gene: TRBJ2-7

CDR3aa: CATSDPRGLPYEQYF
CDR3nt: TGTGCCACCAGTGATCCCCGGGGATTGCCCTACGAGCAGTACTTC
v_gene: TRBV24-1
d_gene: -
abundance: few
j_gene: TRBJ2-7

CDR3aa: CASSSGTHEKLFF
CDR3nt: TGTGCCAGTAGTTCCGGGACGCATGAAAAACTGTTTTTT
v_gene: TRBV19
d_gene: -
abundance: -
j_gene: TRBJ1-4

CDR3aa: CSAEEAGPMNTEAFF
CDR3nt: TGCAGTGCGGAAGAAGCGGGACCGATGAACACTGAAGCTTTCTTT
v_gene: TRBV20-1
d_gene: -
abundance: -
j_gene: TRBJ1-1

CDR3aa: CATSDLASGSLHEQFF
CDR3nt: TGTGCCACCAGTGATCTGGCTAGCGGGAGTCTCCATGAGCAGTTCTTC
v_gene: TRBV24-1
d_gene: TRBD2
abundance: few
j_gene: TRBJ2-1

CDR3aa: CASSLVSGSNEQFF
CDR3nt: TGCGCCAGCAGCTTGGTTAGCGGGAGCAATGAGCAGTTCTTC
v_gene: TRBV5-1
d_gene: TRBD2
abundance: few
j_gene: TRBJ2-1

CDR3aa: CASRPGLAGGAYEQYF
CDR3nt: TGTGCCAGCAGGCCGGGACTAGCGGGAGGGGCCTACGAGCAGTACTTC
v_gene: TRBV27
d_gene: TRBD2
abundance: few
j_gene: TRBJ2-7

CDR3aa: CASSFGAGALMETQYF
CDR3nt: TGCGCCAGCAGCTTCGGGGCAGGGGCGCTTATGGAGACCCAGTACTTC
v_gene: TRBV5-1
d_gene: -
abundance: -
j_gene: TRBJ2-5

CDR3aa: CASSQDLNRGTWNEQFF
CDR3nt: TGCGCCAGCAGCCAAGATCTCAACAGGGGCACTTGGAATGAGCAGTTCTTC
v_gene: TRBV4-3
d_gene: TRBD1
abundance: few
j_gene: TRBJ2-1

CDR3aa: CASSLEGQGYSMHPDYGYTF
CDR3nt: TGCGCCAGCAGCTTGGAGGGACAGGGGTACAGCATGCACCCCGACTATGGCTACACCTTC
v_gene: TRBV5-1
d_gene: TRBD1
abundance: -
j_gene: TRBJ1-2

CDR3aa: CASSPVAGLGGTEAFF
CDR3nt: TGTGCCAGCTCACCAGTCGCAGGCCTGGGTGGCACTGAAGCTTTCTTT
v_gene: TRBV18
d_gene: -
abundance: -
j_gene: TRBJ1-1

CDR3aa: CASGGFYEQYF
CDR3nt: TGTGCCAGCGGGGGATTCTACGAGCAGTACTTC
v_gene: TRBV7-9
d_gene: -
abundance: -
j_gene: TRBJ2-7

CDR3aa: CASSLWGQAYEQYF
CDR3nt: TGTGCCAGCAGCCTCTGGGGGCAGGCCTACGAGCAGTACTTC
v_gene: TRBV3-1
d_gene: -
abundance: few
j_gene: TRBJ2-7

CDR3aa: CASSTSTGWGKTEAFF
CDR3nt: -
v_gene: TRBV6-2/TRBV6-3
d_gene: -
abundance: few
j_gene: TRBJ1-1

CDR3aa: CASSERQLNTGELFF
CDR3nt: TGTGCCAGCAGTGAACGCCAGCTGAACACCGGGGAGCTGTTTTTT
v_gene: TRBV6-1
d_gene: -
abundance: -
j_gene: TRBJ2-2

CDR3aa: CASTPAGYGYNEQFF
CDR3nt: TGTGCCAGCACCCCAGCGGGGTACGGCTACAATGAGCAGTTCTTC
v_gene: TRBV7-2
d_gene: TRBD2
abundance: few
j_gene: TRBJ2-1

CDR3aa: CASSFSISDTQYF
CDR3nt: TGTGCCAGCAGCTTCTCCATCTCAGATACGCAGTATTTT
v_gene: TRBV11-3
d_gene: -
abundance: few
j_gene: TRBJ2-3

CDR3aa: CASSVTGGAENTEAFF
CDR3nt: TGTGCCAGCAGCGTTACAGGGGGCGCGGAGAACACTGAAGCTTTCTTT
v_gene: TRBV14
d_gene: TRBD1
abundance: -
j_gene: TRBJ1-1

CDR3aa: CASAAPGQEAQYF
CDR3nt: TGTGCCAGTGCGGCCCCAGGGCAGGAGGCCCAGTACTTC
v_gene: TRBV12-3/TRBV12-4
d_gene: -
abundance: few
j_gene: TRBJ2-5

CDR3aa: CATNPGAKLRELFF
CDR3nt: TGTGCCACCAATCCGGGGGCTAAATTACGGGAGCTGTTTTTT
v_gene: TRBV24-1
d_gene: -
abundance: -
j_gene: TRBJ2-2

CDR3aa: CASSHPPGSRGYTF
CDR3nt: TGTGCCAGCAGCCACCCGCCCGGATCTCGGGGCTACACCTTC
v_gene: TRBV14
d_gene: -
abundance: few
j_gene: TRBJ1-2

CDR3aa: CASSPPSGRNQPQHF
CDR3nt: TGTGCCAGCTCACCACCGAGCGGGCGTAATCAGCCCCAGCATTTT
v_gene: TRBV18
d_gene: -
abundance: few
j_gene: TRBJ1-5

CDR3aa: CASSSREAGELFF
CDR3nt: TGTGCCAGCAGCTCCAGAGAGGCCGGGGAGCTGTTTTTT
v_gene: TRBV7-2
d_gene: -
abundance: few
j_gene: TRBJ2-2

CDR3aa: CASSRGTGSDEQYF
CDR3nt: TGTGCCAGCAGCCGAGGGACAGGGAGCGACGAGCAGTACTTC
v_gene: TRBV12-3/TRBV12-4
d_gene: TRBD1
abundance: few
j_gene: TRBJ2-7

CDR3aa: CASRPGAGAYEQYF
CDR3nt: TGTGCCAGCAGGCCTGGGGCAGGGGCCTACGAGCAGTACTTC
v_gene: TRBV12-3/TRBV12-4
d_gene: -
abundance: few
j_gene: TRBJ2-7

CDR3aa: CASSGHLNTEAFF
CDR3nt: TGTGCCAGCAGCGGACACCTGAACACTGAAGCTTTCTTT
v_gene: TRBV9
d_gene: -
abundance: many
j_gene: TRBJ1-1

CDR3aa: CSVRGTGDSPLHF
CDR3nt: TGCAGCGTCCGAGGGACAGGGGATTCACCCCTCCACTTT
v_gene: TRBV29-1
d_gene: TRBD1
abundance: -
j_gene: TRBJ1-6

CDR3aa: CACPGHRPSGANVLTF
CDR3nt: TGTGCCTGTCCGGGACACCGACCCTCTGGGGCCAACGTCCTGACTTTC
v_gene: TRBV30
d_gene: -
abundance: -
j_gene: TRBJ2-6

CDR3aa: CASSLGTGVYNEQFF
CDR3nt: TGTGCCAGCAGCTTGGGGACAGGGGTCTACAATGAGCAGTTCTTC
v_gene: TRBV7-9
d_gene: TRBD1
abundance: few
j_gene: TRBJ2-1

CDR3aa: CSARDWPANYGYTF
CDR3nt: TGCAGTGCTAGAGATTGGCCCGCTAACTATGGCTACACCTTC
v_gene: TRBV20-1
d_gene: -
abundance: -
j_gene: TRBJ1-2

CDR3aa: CASSHPGTTSYNEQFF
CDR3nt: TGCGCCAGCAGCCATCCCGGGACCACCTCCTACAATGAGCAGTTCTTC
v_gene: TRBV4-1
d_gene: -
abundance: -
j_gene: TRBJ2-1

CDR3aa: CASSTKSGTGGGKQFF
CDR3nt: TGTGCCAGCAGCACCAAATCCGGGACAGGGGGCGGCAAGCAGTTCTTC
v_gene: TRBV9
d_gene: TRBD1
abundance: -
j_gene: TRBJ2-1

CDR3aa: CSVAGTEVSPQHF
CDR3nt: TGCAGCGTTGCCGGGACGGAGGTCTCGCCCCAGCATTTT
v_gene: TRBV29-1
d_gene: -
abundance: few
j_gene: TRBJ1-5

CDR3aa: CASSSDIRYEQYF
CDR3nt: TGTGCCAGCAGTTCGGACATCCGCTACGAGCAGTACTTC
v_gene: TRBV12-3/TRBV12-4
d_gene: -
abundance: -
j_gene: TRBJ2-7

CDR3aa: CASSLGVGWNTGELFF
CDR3nt: TGTGCCAGCAGCTTAGGGGTTGGATGGAACACCGGGGAGCTGTTTTTT
v_gene: TRBV7-8
d_gene: -
abundance: -
j_gene: TRBJ2-2

CDR3aa: CASRREGGVTEAFF
CDR3nt: TGCGCCAGCAGAAGGGAGGGAGGCGTCACTGAAGCTTTCTTT
v_gene: TRBV5-1
d_gene: -
abundance: -
j_gene: TRBJ1-1

CDR3aa: CSARDPLGLAGRTDTQYF
CDR3nt: TGCAGTGCTAGAGATCCCCTTGGACTAGCGGGAAGGACAGATACGCAGTATTTT
v_gene: TRBV20-1
d_gene: TRBD2
abundance: few
j_gene: TRBJ2-3

CDR3aa: CASSIRDGSADTQYF
CDR3nt: TGTGCCAGTAGTATCCGTGACGGGAGCGCAGATACGCAGTATTTT
v_gene: TRBV19
d_gene: -
abundance: -
j_gene: TRBJ2-3

CDR3aa: CASTPTRTPNEQFF
CDR3nt: TGTGCCAGCACCCCTACCCGCACCCCCAATGAGCAGTTCTTC
v_gene: TRBV7-2
d_gene: -
abundance: few
j_gene: TRBJ2-1

CDR3aa: CASSQDPLTSGGYNEQFF
CDR3nt: TGTGCCAGCAGCCAAGACCCACTGACTAGCGGGGGATACAATGAGCAGTTCTTC
v_gene: TRBV3-1
d_gene: TRBD2
abundance: few
j_gene: TRBJ2-1

CDR3aa: CASSLEGLAMETQYF
CDR3nt: TGTGCCAGCAGCCTGGAGGGACTAGCGATGGAGACCCAGTACTTC
v_gene: TRBV5-5
d_gene: TRBD2
abundance: -
j_gene: TRBJ2-5